One and the same sample provided the 16 T cell receptor beta chains below, sequenced in a study of T cell responses to AZD1222 COVID-19 vaccine (dated by TCRdb to the early 2020s). Explained via the paper, the time point label denotes: about 28 days (+/-7) after the second vaccine dose. The library was produced with the immunoSEQ multiplex PCR assay. Entries here come from immuneACCESS through TCRdb and include only in-frame sequences with V and J called. Some clones fail to appear in such tables; in the studies checked, an unresolved V gene covers under half of the shortfall, and the cause of the remainder is unknown. The sample includes 150,000 to 160,000 clones, with 80% to 90% observed a single time. Roughly a tenth of the sample is taken by the ten largest. The sequences come from peripheral blood, collected 28 days after the second AZD1222 dose. The receptors derive from an adult who received the AZD1222 COVID-19 vaccine.

This chain links TRBV9 with TRBJ2-1; D is unresolved. The CDR3 extends over 15 amino acids. CDR1 and CDR2 from the germline V gene are SGDLS and YYNGEE. With 3 bases removed from V and 3 bases from J, the gap between germline ends came to 13 bases. The CDR3 sequence is CASSGQANDYNEQFF. For the CDR3, the DNA is TGTGCCAGCAGCGGGCAAGCAAATGACTACAATGAGCAGTTCTTC.

This clone has only one observation. V is TRBV20-1 and J is TRBJ1-2, with D maybe TRBD1 (5 bases). CDR3 length: 15 residues. Germline V CDR1 and CDR2: DFQATT, SNEGSKA (reference sequence). Between the trimmed V and J ends, which lost 3 bases and 6 bases, there was a span of 20 bases. The CDR3 DNA sequence: TGCAGTGCTAGTAGTAACCCCTCGGGGCGGGATGGCTACACCTTC. This gives the protein CSASSNPSGRDGYTF.

The CDR3 DNA is TGTGCCAGCAGTTTAATTGCGGCGACTCGGGAGCAGTACTTC. Translation gives CASSLIAATREQYF. The chain has TRBV28 and TRBJ2-7, with D hard to call. The CDR3 extends over 14 amino acids. The germline CDR1 and CDR2 sequences are MDHEN and SYDVKM. V shed 2 bases and J shed 7 bases, with 15 bases lying between them.

The chain recombines TRBV9 with TRBJ2-7; no reliable D call. V gave up 2 bases and J gave up 2 bases, with 11 bases separating them. CDR3 size: 14 residues. Germline V lookup: CDR1 SGDLS, CDR2 YYNGEE. The CDR3 loop reads CASSVSAQTYEQYF. For the CDR3, the DNA is TGTGCCAGCAGCGTTTCAGCGCAAACCTACGAGCAGTACTTC. The whole variable domain, filled in from reference TRBV9 and TRBJ2-7, reads DSGVTQTPKHLITATGQRVTLRCSPRSGDLSVYWYQQSLDQGLQFLIQYYNGEERAKGNILERFSAQQFPDLHSELNLSSLELGDSALYFCASSVSAQTYEQYFGPGTRLTVT.

J is TRBJ2-1 and V is TRBV19; D is uncertain. The CDR3 extends over 11 amino acids. Germline CDR1 and CDR2: LNHDA and SQIVND (reference sequence). Trimming cost V 7 bases and J 6 bases, with 7 bases left between them. CDR3 sequence (DNA): TGTGCCAGTACGGAGTTCAATGAGCAGTTCTTC. Translating it yields CASTEFNEQFF.

CDR3 bases: TGTGCCAGCACTACTAGCGGCCCCTACAATGAGCAGTTCTTC. Translated, it gives CASTTSGPYNEQFF. V usage is TRBV28 and J usage is TRBJ2-1, with TRBD2 identical over 8 bases. The trim removed 7 bases at V and 2 bases at J, leaving 4 bases unmatched. Per germline, CDR1 MDHEN and CDR2 SYDVKM. This CDR3 has 14 amino acids.

V and J are TRBV9 and TRBJ2-3; TRBD2 might be the D (6 bases). Germline V gene data show CDR1 as SGDLS and CDR2 as YYNGEE. V dropped 6 bases and J dropped 2 bases, with 16 bases sitting between them. CDR3 length: 15 residues. The CDR3 is CASTPLAAPTDTQYF. The CDR3 region has the DNA TGTGCCAGCACCCCTTTAGCGGCCCCCACAGATACGCAGTATTTT.

This chain uses TRBV15 with TRBJ1-5, with D possibly being TRBD1 (5 bases). The CDR3 contains 13 residues. Trimming stripped 7 bases from V and 3 bases from J, with 10 bases between. Germline values: CDR1 LNHNV, CDR2 YYDKDF (reference sequence). DNA of the CDR3: TGTGCCACCACGGGGCAATTCAATCAGCCCCAGCATTTT. Its protein is CATTGQFNQPQHF.

Only a few counts were recorded for this clone. The chain has TRBV27 and TRBJ2-4, with 7 bases fitting TRBD1. Unmatched junction bases numbered 4, after V lost 5 bases and J lost 3 bases. The germline CDR1 and CDR2 sequences are MNHEY and SMNVEV (reference sequence). The CDR3 covers 14 residues. CDR3 DNA: TGTGCCAGCAGTAAGACAGGGTTCAAAAACATTCAGTACTTC. This codes for CASSKTGFKNIQYF.

This CDR3 reads CASSFAGPSSYEQYF. The CDR3 bases are TGTGCCAGCAGCTTCGCGGGGCCGAGCTCCTACGAGCAGTACTTC. This chain uses TRBV5-4 with TRBJ2-7, with a tentative D call TRBD2 (6 bases). V gave up 2 bases and J gave up 0 bases, with 12 bases separating them. Per germline, CDR1 SGHNT and CDR2 YYREEE (reference sequence). CDR3 length: 15 residues.

This clone was seen a single time. The chain recombines TRBV5-4 with TRBJ1-2, with a weak D call TRBD1 (5 bases). Germline CDR1 reads SGHNT; CDR2 reads YYREEE (reference sequence). CDR3 length: 16 residues. Trimming cost V 0 bases and J 5 bases, with 17 bases left between them. The DNA for the CDR3 is TGTGCCAGCAGCTTGGAGGCAGGGAAGGCCTTATATGGCTACACCTTC. Its translation is CASSLEAGKALYGYTF.

This chain links TRBV3-1 (or the pseudogene TRBV3-2) with TRBJ2-7, with no clear D. Trimming took 0 bases from V and 8 from J, leaving 8 bases between them. CDR3 length equals 12 residues. From germline, CDR1 is LGHDT and CDR2 YNNKEL (reference sequence). In DNA, the CDR3 is TGTGCCAGCAGCCAAGACCCGGGCAAGCAGTACTTC. Its protein is CASSQDPGKQYF.

The chain employs TRBV24-1 and TRBJ2-5; perhaps TRBD2 as D (7 bases). Germline CDR1 and CDR2: KGHDR and SFDVKD. The germline V and J ends were trimmed by 1 base and 2 bases, with 19 bases remaining between them. This CDR3 has 18 residues. The chain's CDR3 is CATSDFAGAQGRQETQYF. The CDR3 nucleotides are TGTGCCACCAGTGATTTCGCGGGGGCGCAGGGTCGGCAAGAGACCCAGTACTTC.

The V call is TRBV10-3, the J call TRBJ1-1; no definite D call. This CDR3 contains 13 residues. V lost 6 bases and J lost 1, with 9 bases in between. Germline assignment: CDR1 ENHRY and CDR2 SYGVKD. The CDR3 protein is CAISPDGNTEAFF. In nucleotides, the CDR3 is TGTGCCATCAGCCCCGACGGGAACACTGAAGCTTTCTTT.

The gene calls are TRBV10-3 and TRBJ2-7, with D perhaps being TRBD1 or TRBD2 (5 bases each). The CDR3 is 14 residues long. Germline V gene lookup returns CDR1 ENHRY and CDR2 SYGVKD. The V and J ends lost 4 bases and 0 bases respectively, with 10 bases between them. CDR3 in amino acids: CAISVEGSSYEQYF. The CDR3 nucleotides are TGTGCCATCAGTGTCGAGGGGAGCTCCTACGAGCAGTACTTC.

In DNA, the CDR3 is TGTGCCAGTAGTATTTTCGGGCAGTATGGCTACACCTTC. Its translation: CASSIFGQYGYTF. The V and J genes are TRBV19 and TRBJ1-2; D not resolved. Germline values: CDR1 LNHDA, CDR2 SQIVND (reference sequence). The CDR3 covers 13 residues. V was clipped by 3 bases and J by 5 bases, with 10 bases between them.